This section outlines one TCR beta chain sequence together with its context. This clone has just a few counts. Its antigen is not yet known. No much larger clone is present one base from it, and per-base qualities are unavailable. The library was generated by the immunoSEQ multiplex PCR assay. RNA was extracted from all samples and reverse transcribed into cDNA as template for TCR sequencing. First-strand cDNA was synthesized using SuperScript III with a 2:1 mix of oligo-dT and random hexamers. A synthetic immune receptor repertoire was used to gauge amplification bias, and whatever bias remained was removed computationally. The study's processing was this. After raw reads were preprocessed to remove errors, the CDR3 was defined following IMGT conventions as running from the conserved cysteine to phenylalanine. To get clonality, Shannon entropy was normalized by log2 of the number of productive unique TCRs and the result was subtracted from 1. Whether scalp clones were CD4 or CD8 was inferred by matching scalp TCRbeta sequences against CD4 and CD8 repertoires sorted from blood. TCRdb carries this immuneACCESS record with in-frame sequences only. Its versions omit some clonotypes, under half of them owing to an unresolved V gene in the studies checked, with the rest unexplained. The V and J calls and clone size come from that table; D and trimming were worked out from the DNA. This sample holds a few hundred thousand clones; 56% were observed only once. The biggest ten clones account for 4% to 6% of the sample.

Counted from cysteine to phenylalanine, this CDR3 has 12 amino acids. Left in the record is the CDR3 DNA by itself, 36 bases read in frame from the first base. V drops 9 bases and J drops 2 bases, leaving 10 bases in between. From the germline V gene (reference sequence), CDR1 is LNHDA and CDR2 is SQIVND. After PBMCs were isolated by density centrifugation and stained for CD3, CD4 and CD8, a FACSAria was used to sort CD4+ and CD8+ T cells. Unaffected controls provided scalp biopsies and blood samples. This sample was taken from a study of CD8+ T cells in alopecia areata listed by TCRdb under 2018. Regarding the study in general: High-throughput TCRbeta sequencing was used to examine T cell clonal expansion in alopecia areata in both the C3H/HeJ mouse model and human patients. Human TCRbeta sequencing covered scalp tissue and sorted CD4+ and CD8+ peripheral blood T cells from patchy and totalis/universalis alopecia areata patients and healthy controls. Scalp clonality was compared across normal scalp (n=4), patchy alopecia areata scalp (n=8), and alopecia totalis/universalis scalp (n=8). RNA was extracted with the PAXgene miRNA kit for fixed scalp, the miRNeasy kit for PBMCs, and the RNeasy kit for mouse skin. Amplification of TCRbeta CDR3 regions was done by immunoSEQ multiplex PCR using 35 Vbeta forward primers and 13 Jbeta reverse primers. Broader findings and caveats from the paper: TCR sequences shared between patients were less clear than in mice, possibly partly because of HLA diversity in the patient population. Compared with normal scalp, lesional scalp had higher clonality and more expanded CD8+ clones, particularly in alopecia totalis/universalis, a pattern that suggests antigenic drive. Unlike mouse skin, which is dominated by gammadelta T cells, normal human skin has resident alphabeta T cells that are also sequenced, and this complicates analysis of the scalp TCR repertoire.

The receptor's source is a human donor in good health. The sequence joins TRBV19 to TRBJ1-2; possibly the D gene is TRBD1, per 6 matching bases. Input material: CD8+ T cells sorted from blood. The CDR3 in this case is CASQGGNYGYTF. DNA sequence: TGTGCCAGCCAAGGGGGGAACTATGGCTACACCTTC.